In this sample, the clone carrying this T cell receptor beta chain turned up many times. Its target is not known. An end of the junction differs from the germline gene, which may be a read error. This sample was included in a study of neurological immune-mediated disorders. With 10-nucleotide random UMIs, 5'RACE was used to make the cDNA. TCRdb called the 5' RACE reads again in MiXCR, with one record for every CDR3 protein. The sample includes around 44,000 distinct CDR3 sequences, approximately 14% of them seen just once. General study points: HTLV-1-associated myelopathy had the most TCR clonal expansion, while multiple sclerosis had the least, a level that fell below healthy controls.

Germline values: CDR1 SGHRS, CDR2 YFSETQ. The CDR3 runs 12 residues. Sequencing input: CD4+ T cells from blood. The chain has TRBV5-1 and TRBJ1-1; D gene ambiguous. The clonotype was recovered from a woman aged 60-75 years with HTLV-1-associated myelopathy (HAM/TSP). The CDR3 sequence: CASRLEGTEAFF. The DNA of the CDR3 is TGCGCCAGCAGGTTGGAGGGAACTGAAGCTTTCTTT.